This T cell receptor beta chain was documented in a study of T cell responses to AZD1222 COVID-19 vaccine. Study findings and constraints: Following two doses of AZD1222, Spike-specific TCR breadth and depth rose. Donors were mostly white British, more females; clonal diversity possibly underestimated.

This clone was counted once. Antigen unknown. Germline V gives CDR1 GTSNPN, CDR2 SVGIG (reference sequence). The V end lost 5 bases, the J end lost 5 bases, and 10 bases lay between the germline ends. The CDR3 covers 12 residues. Libraries were prepared by immunoSEQ multiplex PCR; TCRdb keeps only in-frame clonotypes and omits some of them. The sample contains under 200,000 clones, 92% of which appear only once. V usage is TRBV30 and J usage is TRBJ2-1, with no clear D. The receptor was isolated from an adult who received the AZD1222 COVID-19 vaccine. This specimen was peripheral blood, taken 28 days after the second AZD1222 dose. The chain's CDR3 is CAWVAGHNEQFF. The DNA for the CDR3 is TGTGCCTGGGTGGCAGGTCACAATGAGCAGTTCTTC.